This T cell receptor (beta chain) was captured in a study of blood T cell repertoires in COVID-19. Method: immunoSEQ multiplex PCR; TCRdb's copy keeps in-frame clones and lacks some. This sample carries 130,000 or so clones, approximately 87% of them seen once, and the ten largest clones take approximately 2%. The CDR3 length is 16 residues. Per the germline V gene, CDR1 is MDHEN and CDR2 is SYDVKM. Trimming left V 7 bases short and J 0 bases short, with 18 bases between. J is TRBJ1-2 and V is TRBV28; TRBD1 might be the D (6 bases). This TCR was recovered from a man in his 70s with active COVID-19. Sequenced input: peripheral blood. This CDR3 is CASNRGRGETNYGYTF. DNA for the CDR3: TGTGCCAGCAATAGAGGGAGGGGGGAAACTAACTATGGCTACACCTTC.